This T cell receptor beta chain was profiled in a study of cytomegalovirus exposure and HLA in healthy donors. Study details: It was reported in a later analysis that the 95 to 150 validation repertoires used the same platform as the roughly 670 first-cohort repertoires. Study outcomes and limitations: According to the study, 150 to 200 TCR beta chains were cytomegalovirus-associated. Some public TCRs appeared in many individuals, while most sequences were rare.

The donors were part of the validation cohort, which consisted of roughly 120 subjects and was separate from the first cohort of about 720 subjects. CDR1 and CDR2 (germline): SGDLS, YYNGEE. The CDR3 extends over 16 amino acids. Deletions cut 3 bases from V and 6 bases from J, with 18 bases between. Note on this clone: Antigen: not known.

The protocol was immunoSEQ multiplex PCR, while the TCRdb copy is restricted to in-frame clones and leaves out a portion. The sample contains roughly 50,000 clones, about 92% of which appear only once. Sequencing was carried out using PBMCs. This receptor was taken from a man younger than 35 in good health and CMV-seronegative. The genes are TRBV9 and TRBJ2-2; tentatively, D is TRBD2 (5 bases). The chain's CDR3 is CASSAGKGDFPGELFF. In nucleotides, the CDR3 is TGTGCCAGCAGCGCCGGTAAGGGAGATTTTCCCGGGGAGCTGTTTTTT.